This T cell receptor (beta chain) was obtained from a study of T cells in Graves' hyperthyroidism and ophthalmopathy. Study-level results: Ophthalmopathy could be told apart from stable hyperthyroidism with a 13 V-J model.

Uncontrolled infection, other autoimmune disease, pregnancy or lactation excluded patients. Amplified TCR beta CDR3 regions derived from RNA transcripts. The HTBI primer set was used in a first-round RT-PCR of the TCR CDR3. Via MiXCR, TCRdb re-called the multiplex PCR reads, giving one row per CDR3 protein. The sample records around 390,000 distinct CDR3 sequences, approximately 15% being singletons. Trimming took off 3 bases at V and 2 bases at J, with 22 bases between the two ends. The CDR3 runs to 18 residues. Per germline, CDR1 KGHSH and CDR2 LQKENI. This clonotype came up many times. Its antigen remains unknown.

This receptor was obtained from a woman under 40 with Graves' ophthalmopathy. The sequenced material came from blood. V and J are TRBV18 and TRBJ2-5, with D possibly being TRBD1 (6 bases). In DNA form, the CDR3 reads TGTGCCAGCTCACCCCTGAGAGGGGGAAGAGGAAGTCAAGAGACCCAGTACTTC. As protein: CASSPLRGGRGSQETQYF.